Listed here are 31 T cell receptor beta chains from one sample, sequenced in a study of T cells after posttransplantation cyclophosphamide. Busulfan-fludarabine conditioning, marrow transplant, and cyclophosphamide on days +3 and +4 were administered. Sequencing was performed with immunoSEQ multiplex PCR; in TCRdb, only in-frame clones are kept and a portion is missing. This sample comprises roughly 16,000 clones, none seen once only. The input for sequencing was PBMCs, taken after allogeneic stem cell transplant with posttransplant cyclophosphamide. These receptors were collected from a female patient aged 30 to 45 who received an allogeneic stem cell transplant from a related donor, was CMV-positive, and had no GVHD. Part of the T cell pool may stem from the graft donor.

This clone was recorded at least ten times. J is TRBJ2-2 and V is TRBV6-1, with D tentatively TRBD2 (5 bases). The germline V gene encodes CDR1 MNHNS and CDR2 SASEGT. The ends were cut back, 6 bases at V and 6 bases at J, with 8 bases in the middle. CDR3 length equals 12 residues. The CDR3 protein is CASRGLAGELFF. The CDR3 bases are TGTGCCAGCAGAGGACTGGCCGGGGAGCTGTTTTTT.

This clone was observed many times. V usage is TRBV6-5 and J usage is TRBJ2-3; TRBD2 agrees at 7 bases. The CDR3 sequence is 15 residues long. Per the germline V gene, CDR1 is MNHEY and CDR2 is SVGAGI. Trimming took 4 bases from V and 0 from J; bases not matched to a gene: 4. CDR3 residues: CASSSDSGSTDTQYF. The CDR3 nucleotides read TGTGCCAGCAGTTCTGATAGCGGGAGCACAGATACGCAGTATTTT.

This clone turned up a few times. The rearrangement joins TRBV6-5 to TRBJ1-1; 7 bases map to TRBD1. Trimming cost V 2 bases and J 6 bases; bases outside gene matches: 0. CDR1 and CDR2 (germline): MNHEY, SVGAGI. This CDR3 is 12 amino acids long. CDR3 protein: CASSYDRAEAFF. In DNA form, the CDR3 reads TGTGCCAGCAGTTACGACAGGGCTGAAGCTTTCTTT.

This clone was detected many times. The chain's CDR3 is CASSLDTSGLSYEQYF. In nucleotides, the CDR3 is TGTGCCAGCAGCTTAGATACTAGCGGGCTCTCCTACGAGCAGTACTTC. This sequence joins TRBV7-2 and TRBJ2-7, with 9 nucleotides matching TRBD2. The V and J ends lost 1 base and 0 bases, in that order; junction bases with no gene match: 4. There are 16 residues in the CDR3. Germline CDR1 and CDR2: SGHTA and FQGNSA. Using reference TRBV7-2 and TRBJ2-7 for the parts outside the CDR3, the full variable domain is GAGVSQSPSNKVTEKGKDVELRCDPISGHTALYWYRQSLGQGLEFLIYFQGNSAPDKSGLPSDRFSAERTGGSVSTLTIQRTQQEDSAVYLCASSLDTSGLSYEQYFGPGTRLTVT.

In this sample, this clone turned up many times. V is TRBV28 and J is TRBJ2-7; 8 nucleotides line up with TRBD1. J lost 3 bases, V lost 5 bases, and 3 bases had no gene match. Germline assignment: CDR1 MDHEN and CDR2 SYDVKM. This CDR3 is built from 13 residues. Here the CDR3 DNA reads TGTGCCAGCAGTGCGGGACAGGACTACGAGCAGTACTTC. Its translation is CASSAGQDYEQYF.

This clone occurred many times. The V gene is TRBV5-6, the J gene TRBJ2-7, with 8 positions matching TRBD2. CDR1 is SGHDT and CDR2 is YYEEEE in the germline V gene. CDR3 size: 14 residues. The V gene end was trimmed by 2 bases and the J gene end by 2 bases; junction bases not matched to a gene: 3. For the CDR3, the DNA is TGTGCCAGCAGCTTACTAGCGGAGACCTACGAGCAGTACTTC. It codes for CASSLLAETYEQYF.

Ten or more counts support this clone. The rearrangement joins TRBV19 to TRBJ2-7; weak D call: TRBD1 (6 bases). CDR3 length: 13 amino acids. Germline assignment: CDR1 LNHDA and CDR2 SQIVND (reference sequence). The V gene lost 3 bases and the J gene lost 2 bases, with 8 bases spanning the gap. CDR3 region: CASSMGHPYEQYF. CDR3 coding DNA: TGTGCCAGTAGTATGGGACACCCCTACGAGCAGTACTTC. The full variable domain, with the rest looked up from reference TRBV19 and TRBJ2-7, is DGGITQSPKYLFRKEGQNVTLSCEQNLNHDAMYWYRQDPGQGLRLIYYSQIVNDFQKGDIAEGYSVSREKKESFPLTVTSAQKNPTAFYLCASSMGHPYEQYFGPGTRLTVT.

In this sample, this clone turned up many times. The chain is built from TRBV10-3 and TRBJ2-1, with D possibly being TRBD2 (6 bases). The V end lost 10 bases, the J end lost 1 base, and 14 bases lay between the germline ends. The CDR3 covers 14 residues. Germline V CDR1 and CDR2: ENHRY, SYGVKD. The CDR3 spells CATCGTESYNEQFF. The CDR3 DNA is TGTGCCACCTGCGGGACCGAGTCCTACAATGAGCAGTTCTTC.

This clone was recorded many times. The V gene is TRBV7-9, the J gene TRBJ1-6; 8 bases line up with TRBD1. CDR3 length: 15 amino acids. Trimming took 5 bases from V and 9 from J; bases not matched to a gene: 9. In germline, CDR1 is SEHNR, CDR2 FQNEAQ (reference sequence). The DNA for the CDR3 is TGTGCCAGCAGCCCTCTGGACAGGGAGAGTTCACCCCTCCACTTT. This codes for CASSPLDRESSPLHF.

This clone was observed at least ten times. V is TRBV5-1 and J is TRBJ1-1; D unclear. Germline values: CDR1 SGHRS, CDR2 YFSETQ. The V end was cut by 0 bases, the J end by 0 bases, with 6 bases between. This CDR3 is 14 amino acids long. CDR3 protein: CASSLVQMNTEAFF. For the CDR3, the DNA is TGCGCCAGCAGCTTGGTCCAAATGAACACTGAAGCTTTCTTT. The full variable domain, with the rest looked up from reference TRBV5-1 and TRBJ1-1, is KAGVTQTPRYLIKTRGQQVTLSCSPISGHRSVSWYQQTPGQGLQFLFEYFSETQRNKGNFPGRFSGRQFSNSRSEMNVSTLELGDSALYLCASSLVQMNTEAFFGQGTRLTVV.

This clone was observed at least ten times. The CDR3 DNA reads as TGTGCCAGCAGTTTGTACGGGACAGGGAATAACGGGGAGCTGTTTTTT. Protein: CASSLYGTGNNGELFF. V gene TRBV27 combines with J gene TRBJ2-2; 9 positions agree with TRBD1. Per the germline V gene, CDR1 is MNHEY and CDR2 is SMNVEV (reference sequence). CDR3 length: 16 residues. The V segment lost 3 bases and the J segment 7 bases; nucleotides outside the gene matches: 9.

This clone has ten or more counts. CDR3 DNA: TGTGCCAGCAGCCAAGGACTAGCTTTGGGGAATGAGCAGTTCTTC. Translation gives CASSQGLALGNEQFF. The rearrangement links TRBV14 to TRBJ2-1, with 7 positions matching TRBD2. The CDR3 runs to 15 residues. J was trimmed by 7 bases and V by 1 base; bases with no gene match: 7. Germline V gene lookup returns CDR1 SGHDN and CDR2 FVKESK.

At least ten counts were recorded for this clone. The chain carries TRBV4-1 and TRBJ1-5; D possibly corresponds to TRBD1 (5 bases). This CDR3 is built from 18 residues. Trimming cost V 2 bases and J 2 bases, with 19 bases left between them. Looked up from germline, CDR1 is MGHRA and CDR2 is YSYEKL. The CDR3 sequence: CASSQSPWATGGNQPQHF. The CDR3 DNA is TGCGCCAGCAGCCAATCCCCTTGGGCTACAGGCGGCAATCAGCCCCAGCATTTT.

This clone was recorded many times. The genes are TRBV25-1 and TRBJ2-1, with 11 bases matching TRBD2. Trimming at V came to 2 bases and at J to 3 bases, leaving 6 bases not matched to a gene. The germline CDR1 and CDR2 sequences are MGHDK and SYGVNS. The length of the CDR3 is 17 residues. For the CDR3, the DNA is TGTGCCAGCAGTGAACCGAGACTAGCGGGATACTACAATGAGCAGTTCTTC. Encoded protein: CASSEPRLAGYYNEQFF.

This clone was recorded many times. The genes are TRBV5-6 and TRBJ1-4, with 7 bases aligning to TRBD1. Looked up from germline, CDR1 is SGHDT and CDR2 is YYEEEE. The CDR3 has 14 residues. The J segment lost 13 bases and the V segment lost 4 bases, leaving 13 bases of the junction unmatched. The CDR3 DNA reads TGTGCCAGCAGCAAACCGGGACAGTTTTCCGCACTGTTTTTT. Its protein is CASSKPGQFSALFF.

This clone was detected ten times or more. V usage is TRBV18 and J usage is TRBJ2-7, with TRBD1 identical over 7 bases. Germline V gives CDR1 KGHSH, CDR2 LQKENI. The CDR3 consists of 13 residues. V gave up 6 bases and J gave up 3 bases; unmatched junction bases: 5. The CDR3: CASSDGQDYEQYF. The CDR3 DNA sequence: TGTGCCAGCTCCGACGGACAGGACTACGAGCAGTACTTC.

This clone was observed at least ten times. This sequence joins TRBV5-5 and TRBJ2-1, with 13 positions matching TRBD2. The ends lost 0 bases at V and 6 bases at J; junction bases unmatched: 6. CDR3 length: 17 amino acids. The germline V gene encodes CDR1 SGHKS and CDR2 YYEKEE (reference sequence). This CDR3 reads CASSLVGRLAGGNEQFF. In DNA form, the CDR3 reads TGTGCCAGCAGCTTGGTGGGGCGACTAGCGGGAGGCAATGAGCAGTTCTTC.

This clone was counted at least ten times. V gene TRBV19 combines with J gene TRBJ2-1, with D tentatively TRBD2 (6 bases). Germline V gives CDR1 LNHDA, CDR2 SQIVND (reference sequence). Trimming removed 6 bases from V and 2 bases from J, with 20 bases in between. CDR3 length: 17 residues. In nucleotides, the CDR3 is TGTGCCAGTAGCCGATCTCTTGCGTCGGGGGCCTACAATGAGCAGTTCTTC. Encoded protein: CASSRSLASGAYNEQFF.

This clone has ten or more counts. The CDR3 bases are TGTGCCTGGAGTGTAATTATGAGCTCCTACAATGAGCAGTTCTTC. It yields the protein CAWSVIMSSYNEQFF. The chain is built from TRBV30 and TRBJ2-1; no clear D. V lost 0 bases, J lost 0 bases, and 9 bases lay in between. This CDR3 has 15 residues. Germline CDR1 is GTSNPN and CDR2 is SVGIG (reference sequence).

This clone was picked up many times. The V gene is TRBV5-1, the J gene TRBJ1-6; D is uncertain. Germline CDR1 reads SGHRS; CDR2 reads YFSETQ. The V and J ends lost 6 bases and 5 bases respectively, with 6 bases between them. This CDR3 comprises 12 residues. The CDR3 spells CASKVDNSPLHF. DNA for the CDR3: TGCGCCAGCAAAGTAGATAATTCACCCCTCCACTTT.

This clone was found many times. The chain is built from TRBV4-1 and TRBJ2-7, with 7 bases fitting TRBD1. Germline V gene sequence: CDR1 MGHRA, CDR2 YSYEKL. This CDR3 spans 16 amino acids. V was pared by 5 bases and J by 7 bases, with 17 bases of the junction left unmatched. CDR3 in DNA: TGCGCCAGCAGCGGCCGACAGGGTAACAAACCGGGGGAGCAGTACTTC. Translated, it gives CASSGRQGNKPGEQYF.

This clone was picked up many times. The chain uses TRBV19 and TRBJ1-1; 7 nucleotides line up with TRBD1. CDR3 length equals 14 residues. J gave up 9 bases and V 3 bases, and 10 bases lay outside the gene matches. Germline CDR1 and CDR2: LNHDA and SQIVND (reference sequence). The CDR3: CASSMPNQGVKAFF. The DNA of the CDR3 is TGTGCCAGTAGTATGCCGAATCAGGGGGTAAAAGCTTTCTTT.

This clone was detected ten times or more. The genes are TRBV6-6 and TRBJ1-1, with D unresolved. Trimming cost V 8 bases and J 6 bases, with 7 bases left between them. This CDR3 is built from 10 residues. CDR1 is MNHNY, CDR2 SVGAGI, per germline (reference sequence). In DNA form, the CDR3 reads TGTGCCAGCCATTCATCTGAAGCTTTCTTT. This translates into CASHSSEAFF.

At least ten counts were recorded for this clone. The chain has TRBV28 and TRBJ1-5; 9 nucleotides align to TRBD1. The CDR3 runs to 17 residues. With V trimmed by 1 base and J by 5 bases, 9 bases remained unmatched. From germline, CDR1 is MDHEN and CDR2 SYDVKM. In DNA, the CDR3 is TGTGCCAGCAGTTTATTGGGGGCCGACAGGGGGTATCAGCCCCAGCATTTT. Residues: CASSLLGADRGYQPQHF. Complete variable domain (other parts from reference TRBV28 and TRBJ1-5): DVKVTQSSRYLVKRTGEKVFLECVQDMDHENMFWYRQDPGLGLRLIYFSYDVKMKEKGDIPEGYSVSREKKERFSLILESASTNQTSMYLCASSLLGADRGYQPQHFGDGTRLSIL.

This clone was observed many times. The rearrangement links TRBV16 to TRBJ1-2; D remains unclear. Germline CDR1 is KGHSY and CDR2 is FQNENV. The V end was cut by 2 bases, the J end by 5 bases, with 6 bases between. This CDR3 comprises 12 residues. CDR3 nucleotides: TGTGCCAGCAGCCAACAGGTTTATGGCTACACCTTC. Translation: CASSQQVYGYTF.

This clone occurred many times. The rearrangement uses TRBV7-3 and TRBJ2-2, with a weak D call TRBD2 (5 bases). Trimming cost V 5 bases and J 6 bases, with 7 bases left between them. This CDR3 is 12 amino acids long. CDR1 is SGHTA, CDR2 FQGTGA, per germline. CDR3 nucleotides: TGTGCCAGCAGCCGGGGTCCCGGGGAGCTGTTTTTT. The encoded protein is CASSRGPGELFF.

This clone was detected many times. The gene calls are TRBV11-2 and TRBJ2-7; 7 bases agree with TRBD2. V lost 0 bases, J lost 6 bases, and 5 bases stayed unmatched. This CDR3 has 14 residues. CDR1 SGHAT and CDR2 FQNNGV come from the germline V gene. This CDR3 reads CASSLDRASGEQYF. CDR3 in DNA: TGTGCCAGCAGCTTAGATAGGGCTAGCGGCGAGCAGTACTTC. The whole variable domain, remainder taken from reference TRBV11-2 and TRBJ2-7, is EAGVAQSPRYKIIEKRQSVAFWCNPISGHATLYWYQQILGQGPKLLIQFQNNGVVDDSQLPKDRFSAERLKGVDSTLKIQPAKLEDSAVYLCASSLDRASGEQYFGPGTRLTVT.

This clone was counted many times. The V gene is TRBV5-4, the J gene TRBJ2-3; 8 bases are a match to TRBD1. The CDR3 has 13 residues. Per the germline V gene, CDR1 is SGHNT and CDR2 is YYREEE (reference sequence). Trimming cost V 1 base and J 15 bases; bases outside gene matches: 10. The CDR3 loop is CASSLNTDRDNYF. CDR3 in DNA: TGTGCCAGCAGCTTGAACACGGACAGGGACAATTATTTT.

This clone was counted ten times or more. CDR3 amino acids: CASSPSGLSKGANEKLFF. The CDR3 DNA is TGTGCCAGCAGCCCCTCCGGGCTTTCAAAAGGGGCTAATGAAAAACTGTTTTTT. This rearrangement joins TRBV7-9 to TRBJ1-4, with a weak D call TRBD1 (5 bases). The V gene's germline CDR1 is SEHNR and CDR2 FQNEAQ (reference sequence). The CDR3 is 18 residues long. V was clipped by 5 bases and J by 3 bases, with 22 bases between them.

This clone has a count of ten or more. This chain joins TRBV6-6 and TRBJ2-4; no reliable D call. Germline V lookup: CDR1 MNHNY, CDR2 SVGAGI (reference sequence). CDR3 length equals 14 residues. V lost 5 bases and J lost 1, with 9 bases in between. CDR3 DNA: TGTGCCAGCAGTCCCCTCCGGGCCAAAAACATTCAGTACTTC. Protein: CASSPLRAKNIQYF.

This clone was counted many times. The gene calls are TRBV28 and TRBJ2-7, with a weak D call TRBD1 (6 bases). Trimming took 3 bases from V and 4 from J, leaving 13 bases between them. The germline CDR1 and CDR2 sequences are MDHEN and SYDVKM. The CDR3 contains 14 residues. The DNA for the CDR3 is TGTGCCAGCAGTTTTCGCGGACAGCTATACGAGCAGTACTTC. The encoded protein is CASSFRGQLYEQYF.